This T cell receptor (beta chain) was captured by sequencing in a study of early T cells in non-severe SARS-CoV-2 infection. The sample holds many counts of this clonotype. Researchers tagged individual cDNA molecules with unique molecular identifiers. TCRdb reanalysed the 5' RACE reads using MiXCR and keeps one entry per CDR3 protein. This sample yields some 71,000 distinct CDR3 sequences, of which 9.5% are seen a single time; just under 6% belongs to the top ten. The sample comprised whole blood. The source is an adult who was a healthcare worker with PCR-confirmed SARS-CoV-2 infection or an uninfected control (not recorded which).

CDR3 residues: CASSATGDGAKNIQYF. Here the CDR3 DNA reads TGCGCCAGCAGCGCAACAGGGGATGGAGCCAAAAACATTCAGTACTTC. The chain combines TRBV4-1 with TRBJ2-4; TRBD1 matches at 7 bases. CDR1 and CDR2 from the germline V gene are MGHRA and YSYEKL. The CDR3 totals 16 residues. The V and J ends lost 5 bases and 0 bases, in that order; junction bases with no gene match: 7.